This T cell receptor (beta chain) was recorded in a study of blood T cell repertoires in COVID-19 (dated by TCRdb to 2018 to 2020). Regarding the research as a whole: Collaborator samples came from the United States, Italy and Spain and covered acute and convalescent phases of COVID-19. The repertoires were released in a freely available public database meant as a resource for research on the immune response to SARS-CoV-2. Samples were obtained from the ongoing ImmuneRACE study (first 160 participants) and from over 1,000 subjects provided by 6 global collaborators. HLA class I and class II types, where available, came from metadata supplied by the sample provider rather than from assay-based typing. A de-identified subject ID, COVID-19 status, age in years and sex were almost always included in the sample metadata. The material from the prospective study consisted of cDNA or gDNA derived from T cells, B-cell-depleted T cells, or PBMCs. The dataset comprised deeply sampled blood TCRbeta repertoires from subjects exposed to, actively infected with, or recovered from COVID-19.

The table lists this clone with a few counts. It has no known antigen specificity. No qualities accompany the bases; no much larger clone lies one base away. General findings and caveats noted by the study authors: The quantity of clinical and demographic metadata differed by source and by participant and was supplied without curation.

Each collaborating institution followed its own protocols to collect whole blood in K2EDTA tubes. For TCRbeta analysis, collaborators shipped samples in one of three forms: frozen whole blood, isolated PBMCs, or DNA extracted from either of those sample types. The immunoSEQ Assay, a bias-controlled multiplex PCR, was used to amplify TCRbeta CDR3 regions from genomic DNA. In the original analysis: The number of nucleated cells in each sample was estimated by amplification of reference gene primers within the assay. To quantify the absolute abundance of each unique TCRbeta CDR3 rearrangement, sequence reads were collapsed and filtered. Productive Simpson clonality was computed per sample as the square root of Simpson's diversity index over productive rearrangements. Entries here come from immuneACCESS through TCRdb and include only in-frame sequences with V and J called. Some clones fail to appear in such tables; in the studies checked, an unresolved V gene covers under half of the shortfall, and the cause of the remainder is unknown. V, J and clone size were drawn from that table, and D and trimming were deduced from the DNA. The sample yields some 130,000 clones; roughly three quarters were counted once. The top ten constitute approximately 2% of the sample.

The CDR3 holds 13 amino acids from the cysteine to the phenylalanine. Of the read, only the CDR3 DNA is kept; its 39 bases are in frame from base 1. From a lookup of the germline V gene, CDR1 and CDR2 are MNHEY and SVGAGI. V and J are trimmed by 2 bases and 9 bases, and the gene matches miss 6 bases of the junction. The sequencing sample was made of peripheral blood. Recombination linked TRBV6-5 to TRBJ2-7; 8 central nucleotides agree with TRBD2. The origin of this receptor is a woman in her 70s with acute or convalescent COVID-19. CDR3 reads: CASSYLGLETQYF. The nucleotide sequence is TGTGCCAGCAGTTACCTGGGACTAGAGACGCAGTACTTC.